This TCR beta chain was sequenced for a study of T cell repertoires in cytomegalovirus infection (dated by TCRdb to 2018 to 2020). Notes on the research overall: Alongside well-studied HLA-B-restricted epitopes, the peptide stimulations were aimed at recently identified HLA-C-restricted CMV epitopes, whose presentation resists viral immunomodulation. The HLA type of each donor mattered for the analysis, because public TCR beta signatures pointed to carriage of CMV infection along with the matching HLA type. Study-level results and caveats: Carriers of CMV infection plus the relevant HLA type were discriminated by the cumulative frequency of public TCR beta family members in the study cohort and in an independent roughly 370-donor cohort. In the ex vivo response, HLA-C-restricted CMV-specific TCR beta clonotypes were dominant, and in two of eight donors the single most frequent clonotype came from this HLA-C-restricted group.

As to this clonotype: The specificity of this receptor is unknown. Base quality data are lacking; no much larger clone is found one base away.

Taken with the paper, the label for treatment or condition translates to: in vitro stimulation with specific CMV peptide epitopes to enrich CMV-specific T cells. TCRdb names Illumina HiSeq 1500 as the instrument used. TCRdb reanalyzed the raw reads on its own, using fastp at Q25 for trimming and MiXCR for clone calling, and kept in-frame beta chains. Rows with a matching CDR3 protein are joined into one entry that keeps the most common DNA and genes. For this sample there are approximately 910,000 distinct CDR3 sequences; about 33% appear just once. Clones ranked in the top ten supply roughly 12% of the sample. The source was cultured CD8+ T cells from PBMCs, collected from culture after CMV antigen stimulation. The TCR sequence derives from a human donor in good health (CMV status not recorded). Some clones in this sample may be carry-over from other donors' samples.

The CDR3 in this case is CASSPPGQGGYGYTF. The sequenced DNA: TGTGCCAGCAGTCCCCCCGGACAGGGGGGTTATGGCTACACCTTC. The rearranged segments are TRBV28 and TRBJ1-2, and 10 junction bases match TRBD1. CDR1 is given as MDHEN and CDR2 as SYDVKM, both from the germline V gene. From the cysteine through the phenylalanine, the CDR3 covers 15 amino acids. Just CDR3 DNA is preserved here, 45 bases in frame from base 1. For this chain, trimming is 5 bases at the V end and 5 bases at the J end, and the number of junction bases without a gene match is 8.